Given below is one T cell receptor beta chain in context. Its specificity is not known. Sample time point: pre-sensitization, week 0. Stated treatment: therapeutic diphenylcyclopropenone sensitization with weekly scalp DPC. This entry comes from a study of human T cells and chemical hapten exposure. Looking at the study overall: Variation in per-sample TCR yields came mainly from small pooled library volume differences.

MiXCR, applied by TCRdb to the RACE reads, yields one record per CDR3 protein. The sample consists of 120,000 or so distinct CDR3 sequences, 13% of them appearing once. V lost 5 bases, J lost 10 bases, and 20 bases lay in between. The CDR3 loop spans 14 amino acids. Germline assignment: CDR1 MNHEY and CDR2 SVGAGI. Study results and limitations: Alopecia in the donors means their immune response may deviate from healthy people's.

J is TRBJ1-1 and V is TRBV6-5; a weak D match, TRBD1 (5 bases). The source was whole blood, collected in connection with sensitization to the hapten diphenylcyclopropenone (DPC). The receptor was isolated from a woman in her late teens or twenties with alopecia areata. Some clones in this sample may be carry-over from other donors' samples. The CDR3, as DNA: TGTGCCAGCAGTCGGCCGGGGCAACGGATAGGAGCTTTCTTT. Residues: CASSRPGQRIGAFF.